The 32 T cell receptor beta chains reported below all come from one sample, sequenced in a study of shared clonotypes between healthy human individuals. Only CD45RO-negative cells positively selected for CCR7 counted as naive CD8 cells, so terminally differentiated effector memory CD45RA+ cells were excluded. Here immunoSEQ multiplex PCR was the method, and the copy in TCRdb shows in-frame clones only, minus some. The sample holds 500,000 to 700,000 clones, roughly 96% seen once. Sequenced: naive CD8+ T cells sorted from blood. The source is a woman between 25 and 40 years old in good health.

This clone was seen only once. The chain employs TRBV19 and TRBJ1-2; 8 bases fit TRBD1. CDR1 is LNHDA, CDR2 SQIVND, per germline (reference sequence). V shed 7 bases, J shed 1 base, and the junction held 5 bases outside the gene matches. The CDR3 has 14 residues. CDR3 coding DNA: TGTGCCAGTACTCTGGACAGGGTTAACTATGGCTACACCTTC. Its translation is CASTLDRVNYGYTF. The full variable domain, completed using reference TRBV19 and TRBJ1-2, is DGGITQSPKYLFRKEGQNVTLSCEQNLNHDAMYWYRQDPGQGLRLIYYSQIVNDFQKGDIAEGYSVSREKKESFPLTVTSAQKNPTAFYLCASTLDRVNYGYTFGSGTRLTVV.

The chain joins TRBV4-2 to TRBJ2-3; 10 bases line up with TRBD2. Trimming at V came to 0 bases and at J to 4 bases, leaving 4 bases not matched to a gene. This CDR3 region has 16 residues. CDR1 and CDR2 from the germline V gene are LGHNA and YNFKEQ. The CDR3 is CASSQEPAGGPDTQYF. CDR3 coding DNA: TGTGCCAGCAGCCAAGAACCAGCGGGAGGGCCAGATACGCAGTATTTT.

DNA for the CDR3: TGTGCCACCACTCTAGGAGCGGGAGGGTACGGCAATGAGCAGTTCTTC. Protein product: CATTLGAGGYGNEQFF. This chain links TRBV15 with TRBJ2-1; 10 bases are a match to TRBD2. This CDR3 has 16 residues. V gave up 7 bases and J gave up 6 bases; unmatched junction bases: 12. Looked up from germline, CDR1 is LNHNV and CDR2 is YYDKDF (reference sequence).

This rearrangement joins TRBV27 to TRBJ2-7; tentatively, D is TRBD1 or TRBD2 (5 bases each). Trimming pared 5 bases from V and 5 bases from J, leaving 22 bases between. The CDR3 contains 16 residues. Germline V gene sequence: CDR1 MNHEY, CDR2 SMNVEV (reference sequence). The CDR3 protein is CASSLDPWGSGNEQYF. CDR3 coding DNA: TGTGCCAGCAGTCTAGATCCCTGGGGGAGTGGGAACGAGCAGTACTTC.

This rearrangement joins TRBV11-2 to TRBJ2-1, with D uncertain. V dropped 3 bases and J dropped 3 bases, with 12 bases sitting between them. The CDR3 is made up of 15 amino acids. In germline, CDR1 is SGHAT, CDR2 FQNNGV. CDR3 sequence (DNA): TGTGCCAGCAGCTTGTCCCCTGCTCGCTACAATGAGCAGTTCTTC. Its translation is CASSLSPARYNEQFF.

The V gene is TRBV4-2, the J gene TRBJ2-5; D assignment may be TRBD1 or TRBD2 (5 bases each). Trimming cost V 0 bases and J 5 bases, with 10 bases left between them. This CDR3 spans 14 amino acids. In germline, CDR1 is LGHNA, CDR2 YNFKEQ. The CDR3: CASSQERGFETQYF. DNA of the CDR3: TGTGCCAGCAGCCAAGAACGGGGCTTCGAGACCCAGTACTTC.

As regards this clone: Other nucleotide sequences from this sample produce the same CDR3. The chain joins TRBV29-1 to TRBJ2-1; D is uncertain. Between the trimmed V and J ends, which lost 4 bases and 2 bases, there was a span of 6 bases. The length of the CDR3 is 12 residues. Germline V gene data show CDR1 as SQVTM and CDR2 as ANQGSEA. In DNA, the CDR3 is TGCAGCGTTGTGGCGGCCTACAATGAGCAGTTCTTC. It specifies CSVVAAYNEQFF.

A single count supports this clone. V and J are TRBV28 and TRBJ2-6; 8 bases match TRBD1. Germline V gene sequence: CDR1 MDHEN, CDR2 SYDVKM. There are 17 residues in the CDR3. V gave up 1 base and J gave up 2 bases; unmatched junction bases: 4. The CDR3 spells CASSLFTRGPGANVLTF. The DNA of the CDR3 is TGTGCCAGCAGTTTATTCACCAGGGGGCCTGGGGCCAACGTCCTGACTTTC.

This sequence joins TRBV6-5 and TRBJ2-5; D possibly corresponds to TRBD2 (6 bases). This CDR3 region has 14 residues. The V and J ends lost 8 bases and 0 bases respectively, with 13 bases between them. The germline V gene has CDR1 MNHEY and CDR2 SVGAGI. CDR3 nucleotides: TGTGCCAGCGGCCGCGGGATTTACCAAGAGACCCAGTACTTC. It encodes CASGRGIYQETQYF.

The V call is TRBV4-1, the J call TRBJ1-1; tentative D call: TRBD1 (6 bases). The CDR3 runs 15 residues. Germline CDR1 and CDR2: MGHRA and YSYEKL. The ends were cut back, 6 bases at V and 0 bases at J, with 14 bases in the middle. The CDR3 sequence: CASSLRQALNTEAFF. In nucleotides, the CDR3 is TGCGCCAGCAGTCTTAGACAGGCCCTGAACACTGAAGCTTTCTTT.

The genes are TRBV4-1 and TRBJ2-4, with a tentative D call TRBD2 (5 bases). The CDR3 runs 13 residues. The V end lost 0 bases, the J end lost 8 bases, and 8 bases lay between the germline ends. The germline V gene encodes CDR1 MGHRA and CDR2 YSYEKL. In DNA, the CDR3 is TGCGCCAGCAGCCAAGACCAGGAGGACATTCAGTACTTC. Its protein product is CASSQDQEDIQYF.

A remark on this clone: Additional DNA sequences in this sample encode the identical CDR3. The chain has TRBV2 and TRBJ2-2, with a possible D match to TRBD1 (5 bases). Looked up from germline, CDR1 is SNHLY and CDR2 is FYNNEI. The CDR3 length is 15 residues. Trimming took 0 bases from V and 4 from J, leaving 9 bases between them. CDR3 sequence (DNA): TGTGCCAGCAGTGAAGCGCTTAGGGGCACCGGGGAGCTGTTTTTT. Translated, it gives CASSEALRGTGELFF.

The J gene is TRBJ2-5, the V gene TRBV14; D gene unclear. TRBJ2-7 matches the DNA end more closely, so the J call is doubtful. The CDR3 covers 12 residues. Germline V gene lookup returns CDR1 SGHDN and CDR2 FVKESK. The chain's CDR3 is CASSQKHYEQYF. The CDR3 region has the DNA TGTGCCAGCAGCCAGAAGCACTACGAGCAGTACTTC.

The rearrangement joins TRBV19 to TRBJ1-5; TRBD1 matches 7 bases. The junction had 9 bases not matched to a gene; V was cut back by 5 bases and J by 2 bases. This CDR3 has 16 amino acids. Germline CDR1 reads LNHDA; CDR2 reads SQIVND (reference sequence). This chain's CDR3 is CASSPRGPTGNQPQHF. CDR3 DNA sequence: TGTGCCAGTAGTCCGAGGGGGCCCACGGGCAATCAGCCCCAGCATTTT.

The chain joins TRBV5-6 to TRBJ2-1, with TRBD1 matching over 7 bases. CDR3 size: 13 residues. The ends lost 3 bases at V and 5 bases at J; junction bases unmatched: 2. Germline lookup yields CDR1 SGHDT and CDR2 YYEEEE. The chain's CDR3 is CASSWGTDNEQFF. The CDR3 DNA reads as TGTGCCAGCAGCTGGGGGACAGACAATGAGCAGTTCTTC. Complete variable domain (other parts from reference TRBV5-6 and TRBJ2-1): DAGVTQSPTHLIKTRGQQVTLRCSPKSGHDTVSWYQQALGQGPQFIFQYYEEEERQRGNFPDRFSGHQFPNYSSELNVNALLLGDSALYLCASSWGTDNEQFFGPGTRLTVL.

The chain couples TRBV5-4 to TRBJ2-5; possibly TRBD1 or TRBD2 for D (7 bases each). Germline loops: CDR1 SGHNT, CDR2 YYREEE (reference sequence). CDR3 length equals 16 residues. The germline V and J ends were trimmed by 4 bases and 5 bases, with 21 bases remaining between them. In DNA, the CDR3 is TGTGCCAGCAGCGCAGGGACAGCTGTGGGGGGGGAGACCCAGTACTTC. Amino acids: CASSAGTAVGGETQYF. The whole variable domain, filled in from reference TRBV5-4 and TRBJ2-5, reads ETGVTQSPTHLIKTRGQQVTLRCSSQSGHNTVSWYQQALGQGPQFIFQYYREEENGRGNFPPRFSGLQFPNYSSELNVNALELDDSALYLCASSAGTAVGGETQYFGPGTRLLVL.

V and J are TRBV19 and TRBJ1-5; 7 bases match TRBD1. V was pared by 7 bases and J by 4 bases, with 4 bases of the junction left unmatched. The CDR3 spans 13 residues. From germline, CDR1 is LNHDA and CDR2 SQIVND (reference sequence). In DNA form, the CDR3 reads TGTGCCAGTAATGACAGGGAAAATCAGCCCCAGCATTTT. It translates to CASNDRENQPQHF.

In its sample, this clone was seen once. The chain links TRBV28 to TRBJ2-7, with a weak D call TRBD2 (5 bases). The V gene's germline CDR1 is MDHEN and CDR2 SYDVKM. This CDR3 spans 17 amino acids. V dropped 5 bases and J dropped 0 bases, with 20 bases sitting between them. CDR3 sequence (DNA): TGTGCCAGCAGTGTAGTTGGCGGGCGCTTGGGCTCCTACGAGCAGTACTTC. Residues: CASSVVGGRLGSYEQYF.

This rearrangement joins TRBV7-6 to TRBJ2-5; D gene unclear. The V end lost 2 bases, the J end lost 4 bases, and 11 bases lay between the germline ends. This CDR3 spans 14 amino acids. Germline-derived CDR1 and CDR2 are SGHVS and FNYEAQ. DNA for the CDR3: TGTGCCAGCAGCTTAAAGTACGGGCGAGAGACCCAGTACTTC. It translates to CASSLKYGRETQYF.

The chain uses TRBV6-5 and TRBJ2-3, with 12 bases aligning to TRBD2. From germline, CDR1 is MNHEY and CDR2 SVGAGI. The CDR3 is 15 amino acids. V was pared by 6 bases and J by 7 bases, with 8 bases of the junction left unmatched. The CDR3 coding sequence is TGTGCCAGCAGCATCCCCCTAGCGGGAGGGTATACGCAGTATTTT. This encodes CASSIPLAGGYTQYF.

The rearrangement uses TRBV14 and TRBJ1-1; TRBD1 agrees at 10 bases. With V trimmed by 4 bases and J by 5 bases, 4 bases remained unmatched. Germline V lookup: CDR1 SGHDN, CDR2 FVKESK. This CDR3 contains 14 residues. The CDR3 region has the DNA TGTGCCAGCAGCCTGGGACAGGGGTGGACTGAAGCTTTCTTT. This sequence encodes CASSLGQGWTEAFF.

The CDR3: CSAILYGEQYF. Here the CDR3 DNA reads TGCAGTGCTATCCTATACGGCGAGCAGTACTTC. The chain carries TRBV20-1 and TRBJ2-7; D is unresolved. Germline CDR1 DFQATT, CDR2 SNEGSKA (reference sequence). The CDR3 loop spans 11 amino acids. V was pared by 4 bases and J by 6 bases, with 10 bases between.

The J gene is TRBJ2-7, the V gene TRBV28, with 10 positions matching TRBD1. The CDR3 spans 19 residues. Germline lookup yields CDR1 MDHEN and CDR2 SYDVKM. V dropped 3 bases and J dropped 0; count of bases not matched to a gene: 14. The CDR3 sequence: CASSFPGTGAPTYSYEQYF. The CDR3 DNA reads TGTGCCAGCAGTTTTCCCGGGACAGGGGCCCCAACTTACTCCTACGAGCAGTACTTC.

The chain couples TRBV28 to TRBJ1-1; a possible D gene is TRBD1 (5 bases). Per the germline V gene, CDR1 is MDHEN and CDR2 is SYDVKM. The CDR3 totals 14 residues. The ends were cut back, 3 bases at V and 5 bases at J, with 13 bases in the middle. The CDR3: CASSFGGGWTEAFF. CDR3 nucleotide sequence: TGTGCCAGCAGTTTCGGGGGAGGGTGGACTGAAGCTTTCTTT.

V and J are TRBV5-1 and TRBJ2-1; D is unresolved. V lost 2 bases, J lost 2 bases, and 11 bases lay in between. Germline assignment: CDR1 SGHRS and CDR2 YFSETQ. The CDR3 consists of 15 residues. This chain's CDR3 is CASSFTSGPYNEQFF. The CDR3 nucleotides read TGCGCCAGCAGCTTTACGTCAGGACCCTACAATGAGCAGTTCTTC. The full variable domain, in which reference TRBV5-1 and TRBJ2-1 provide the parts outside the CDR3, is KAGVTQTPRYLIKTRGQQVTLSCSPISGHRSVSWYQQTPGQGLQFLFEYFSETQRNKGNFPGRFSGRQFSNSRSEMNVSTLELGDSALYLCASSFTSGPYNEQFFGPGTRLTVL.

V usage is TRBV9 and J usage is TRBJ2-7; TRBD2 matches 9 bases. The V segment lost 4 bases and the J segment 4 bases; nucleotides outside the gene matches: 12. The CDR3 extends over 16 amino acids. Germline-derived CDR1 and CDR2 are SGDLS and YYNGEE. CDR3 sequence: CASSLTVAGEDYEQYF. The CDR3, as DNA: TGTGCCAGCAGCCTGACCGTAGCGGGAGAAGATTACGAGCAGTACTTC.

V usage is TRBV4-1 and J usage is TRBJ2-1; D not resolved. CDR3 length equals 17 residues. V dropped 4 bases and J dropped 0 bases, with 16 bases sitting between them. Germline lookup yields CDR1 MGHRA and CDR2 YSYEKL. The CDR3 here is CASSPSSSRGSYNEQFF. In DNA, the CDR3 is TGCGCCAGCAGCCCTAGTTCGTCTCGCGGCTCCTACAATGAGCAGTTCTTC.

Points on this clone: Other DNA sequences in the same sample also yield this CDR3. CDR3 residues: CASSPGTGYEQYF. CDR3 DNA: TGTGCCAGCAGTCCCGGGACAGGGTACGAGCAGTACTTC. V gene TRBV6-5 combines with J gene TRBJ2-7, with TRBD1 matching 9 bases. There are 13 residues in the CDR3. V lost 5 bases, J lost 4 bases, and 3 bases stayed unmatched. Per germline, CDR1 MNHEY and CDR2 SVGAGI.

This clone was picked up a small number of times. The V call is TRBV9, the J call TRBJ2-7; 10 bases are a match to TRBD1. Unmatched junction bases numbered 11, after V lost 3 bases and J lost 5 bases. Germline-derived CDR1 and CDR2 are SGDLS and YYNGEE. The CDR3 is 16 residues long. The CDR3 spells CASSGGTGTGVHEQYF. CDR3 DNA sequence: TGTGCCAGCAGCGGAGGGACCGGGACAGGGGTCCACGAGCAGTACTTC. Combining the CDR3 with reference TRBV9 and TRBJ2-7 gives the whole variable domain DSGVTQTPKHLITATGQRVTLRCSPRSGDLSVYWYQQSLDQGLQFLIQYYNGEERAKGNILERFSAQQFPDLHSELNLSSLELGDSALYFCASSGGTGTGVHEQYFGPGTRLTVT.

The rearrangement links TRBV7-6 to TRBJ1-2; 7 nucleotides agree with TRBD1. V shed 3 bases, J shed 8 bases, and the junction held 6 bases outside the gene matches. Germline CDR1 is SGHVS and CDR2 is FNYEAQ. This CDR3 spans 13 amino acids. The CDR3 reads CASSFRQGDGYTF. The DNA for the CDR3 is TGTGCCAGCAGCTTCCGACAGGGAGACGGCTACACCTTC.

The chain combines TRBV7-9 with TRBJ1-2, with 7 bases identical to TRBD1. With V trimmed by 2 bases and J by 3 bases, 6 bases remained unmatched. The CDR3 totals 15 residues. CDR1 SEHNR and CDR2 FQNEAQ come from the germline V gene (reference sequence). The CDR3 region is CASSLHDREHYGYTF. The CDR3 bases are TGTGCCAGCAGCTTACACGACAGGGAGCACTATGGCTACACCTTC. Full variable domain (missing parts from reference TRBV7-9 and TRBJ1-2): DTGVSQNPRHKITKRGQNVTFRCDPISEHNRLYWYRQTLGQGPEFLTYFQNEAQLEKSRLLSDRFSAERPKGSFSTLEIQRTEQGDSAMYLCASSLHDREHYGYTFGSGTRLTVV.

The chain has TRBV27 and TRBJ2-7, with TRBD2 matching over 7 bases. The CDR3 is 16 amino acids. Looked up from germline, CDR1 is MNHEY and CDR2 is SMNVEV (reference sequence). V lost 3 bases, J lost 2 bases, and 10 bases stayed unmatched. CDR3 region: CASSLFPGLQTYEQYF. The CDR3 region has the DNA TGTGCCAGCAGTTTGTTCCCGGGACTACAAACCTACGAGCAGTACTTC.